A selection of T cell receptor beta chains follows, all from one sample in a study of Graves' ophthalmopathy and Graves' hyperthyroidism. Using its own MiXCR run on the multiplex PCR reads, TCRdb lists one record per CDR3 protein. The sample yields more than 1,000,000 distinct CDR3 sequences, less than 45% seen once. The sample was peripheral blood or thyroid tissue (not recorded which). The receptors derive from an adult man with Graves' hyperthyroidism. Both conserved end residues are part of each CDR3. The order of the fields is V gene, clone size, D gene, J gene, CDR3 length, CDR3 DNA, CDR3 protein. A D gene is named only where the DNA matches it firmly. Expanded clones are given a class, and other clones once, few, many or no size at all.

V gene: TRBV11-2; clone size: few; D gene: TRBD2; J gene: TRBJ2-2; CDR3 length: 17; CDR3 DNA: TGTGCCAGCAGCTTAGCGAGCGGGAGCGGTGGCACCGGGGAGCTGTTTTTT; CDR3 protein: CASSLASGSGGTGELFF
V gene: TRBV29-1; clone size: .; D gene: .; J gene: TRBJ1-3; CDR3 length: 13; CDR3 DNA: TGCAGCGTTGACTGGGGGCCAGGGAACACCATATATTTT; CDR3 protein: CSVDWGPGNTIYF
V gene: TRBV6-2/TRBV6-3; clone size: few; D gene: .; J gene: TRBJ1-5; CDR3 length: 15; CDR3 DNA: TGTGCCAGCAGTCCAGGGTTAGGGGCGAATCAGCCCCAGCATTTT; CDR3 protein: CASSPGLGANQPQHF
V gene: TRBV20-1; clone size: many; D gene: TRBD1; J gene: TRBJ1-1; CDR3 length: 15; CDR3 DNA: TGCAGTGCTACCGACAGGGGACAGGCGAACACTGAAGCTTTCTTT; CDR3 protein: CSATDRGQANTEAFF
V gene: TRBV29-1; clone size: many; D gene: .; J gene: TRBJ2-7; CDR3 length: 12; CDR3 DNA: TGCAGCGGTACGGACACGGGAGCGGGGCAGTACTTC; CDR3 protein: CSGTDTGAGQYF
V gene: TRBV29-1; clone size: many; D gene: TRBD2; J gene: TRBJ2-5; CDR3 length: 14; CDR3 DNA: TGCAGCGTTGTCGGCGGATCGGGAGGAGAGACCCAGTACTTC; CDR3 protein: CSVVGGSGGETQYF
V gene: TRBV2; clone size: .; D gene: .; J gene: TRBJ2-7; CDR3 length: 13; CDR3 DNA: TGTGCCAGCTCCACTAGACTCTCCTACGAGCAGTACTTC; CDR3 protein: CASSTRLSYEQYF
V gene: TRBV7-8; clone size: many; D gene: .; J gene: TRBJ2-2; CDR3 length: 14; CDR3 DNA: TGTGCCAGCAGCATAGGACAGAACACCGGGGAGCTGTTTTTT; CDR3 protein: CASSIGQNTGELFF
V gene: TRBV5-1; clone size: many; D gene: .; J gene: TRBJ2-6; CDR3 length: 17; CDR3 DNA: TGCGCCAGCACCAGCTTCAGTACAGGTGCTGGGGCCAACGTCCTGACTTTC; CDR3 protein: CASTSFSTGAGANVLTF
V gene: TRBV7-2; clone size: many; D gene: .; J gene: TRBJ1-5; CDR3 length: 17; CDR3 DNA: TGTGCCAGCAGCTTATTACCCCACGAGGCCAACAATCAGCCCCAGCATTTT; CDR3 protein: CASSLLPHEANNQPQHF
V gene: TRBV10-3; clone size: .; D gene: TRBD1; J gene: TRBJ2-7; CDR3 length: 16; CDR3 DNA: TGTGCCAGCAGTTTATCTCAGGGACAGAGGACCTACGAGCAGTACTTC; CDR3 protein: CASSLSQGQRTYEQYF
V gene: TRBV20-1; clone size: .; D gene: TRBD1; J gene: TRBJ1-2; CDR3 length: 11; CDR3 DNA: TGCAGTTTAGACAGGGTACGCGGCTACACCTTC; CDR3 protein: CSLDRVRGYTF
V gene: TRBV4-2; clone size: few; D gene: .; J gene: TRBJ1-2; CDR3 length: 14; CDR3 DNA: TGTGCCAGCAGCCAAGAAGAGGGGGGGCCTGGCTACACCTTC; CDR3 protein: CASSQEEGGPGYTF
V gene: TRBV2; clone size: many; D gene: .; J gene: TRBJ1-5; CDR3 length: 14; CDR3 DNA: TGTGCCAGCAGACGGGACGGTCAAGATCAGCCCCAGCATTTT; CDR3 protein: CASRRDGQDQPQHF
V gene: TRBV10-3; clone size: .; D gene: .; J gene: TRBJ1-5; CDR3 length: 14; CDR3 DNA: TGTGCCATCAGTGTTGGGGGCCTGGATCAGCCCCAGCATTTT; CDR3 protein: CAISVGGLDQPQHF
V gene: TRBV4-3; clone size: .; D gene: .; J gene: TRBJ2-6; CDR3 length: 16; CDR3 DNA: TGCGCCAGCAGCCAATCCGCGGGGACCGGGGCCAACGTCCTGACTTTC; CDR3 protein: CASSQSAGTGANVLTF
V gene: TRBV7-3; clone size: many; D gene: .; J gene: TRBJ1-1; CDR3 length: 14; CDR3 DNA: TGTGCCAGCAGCCCGGACAGTTGGAACACTGAAGCTTTCTTT; CDR3 protein: CASSPDSWNTEAFF
V gene: TRBV6-1; clone size: .; D gene: TRBD1; J gene: TRBJ2-5; CDR3 length: 13; CDR3 DNA: TGTGCCAGCAATGACAGGGTGCGGGAGACCCAGTACTTC; CDR3 protein: CASNDRVRETQYF
V gene: TRBV12-3/TRBV12-4; clone size: .; D gene: .; J gene: TRBJ2-7; CDR3 length: 12; CDR3 DNA: TGTGCCAGCAGTCCCCCTTCCCGGGAGCAGTACTTC; CDR3 protein: CASSPPSREQYF
V gene: TRBV11-2; clone size: many; D gene: .; J gene: TRBJ1-1; CDR3 length: 12; CDR3 DNA: TGTGCCAGCAGCTTAGAAGTCACTGAAGCTTTCTTT; CDR3 protein: CASSLEVTEAFF
V gene: TRBV6-1; clone size: .; D gene: TRBD1; J gene: TRBJ1-1; CDR3 length: 15; CDR3 DNA: TGTGCCGGCCTGACAAGGGGGCCCAGGGGGGCTGAAGCTTTCTTT; CDR3 protein: CAGLTRGPRGAEAFF
V gene: TRBV6-1; clone size: .; D gene: .; J gene: TRBJ1-5; CDR3 length: 13; CDR3 DNA: TGTGCCAGCAGTGAAGATTGGGATCAGCCCCAGCATTTT; CDR3 protein: CASSEDWDQPQHF
V gene: TRBV5-4; clone size: .; D gene: TRBD1; J gene: TRBJ2-5; CDR3 length: 15; CDR3 DNA: TGTGCCAGCAGCACCGGTGGGACAGGGAAAGAGACCCAGTACTTC; CDR3 protein: CASSTGGTGKETQYF